This T cell receptor beta chain was found in a study of OX40 agonist ivuxolimab in advanced cancers. In the study overall: Patients with hepatocellular carcinoma, melanoma, renal cell or head and neck cancer made up the dose-escalation patients. Averaging roughly 60 years in age, with a range of about 23 to 79, the cohort was around 85% male. Broader study findings: With doses of 0.1-3.0 mg/kg, partial responders showed among the lowest clonal expansion.

TCRdb keeps only in-frame clones here, not all; method: immunoSEQ multiplex PCR. The table has approximately 74,000 clones, over 75% seen once. This clone was counted once. Its matching antigen is unknown. The input for sequencing was CD4+ or CD8+ T cells sorted from blood, taken in a trial of the OX40 agonist ivuxolimab. The source is an adult with an advanced solid tumor such as melanoma, head and neck, liver or kidney cancer.

As DNA, the CDR3 is TGTGCCAGCAGCTTGGGGTACGAGCAGTACTTC. Protein product: CASSLGYEQYF. The chain uses TRBV5-5 and TRBJ2-7; D gene uncertain. Germline values: CDR1 SGHKS, CDR2 YYEKEE (reference sequence). Trimming left V 0 bases short and J 4 bases short, with 2 bases between. The CDR3 loop spans 11 amino acids.